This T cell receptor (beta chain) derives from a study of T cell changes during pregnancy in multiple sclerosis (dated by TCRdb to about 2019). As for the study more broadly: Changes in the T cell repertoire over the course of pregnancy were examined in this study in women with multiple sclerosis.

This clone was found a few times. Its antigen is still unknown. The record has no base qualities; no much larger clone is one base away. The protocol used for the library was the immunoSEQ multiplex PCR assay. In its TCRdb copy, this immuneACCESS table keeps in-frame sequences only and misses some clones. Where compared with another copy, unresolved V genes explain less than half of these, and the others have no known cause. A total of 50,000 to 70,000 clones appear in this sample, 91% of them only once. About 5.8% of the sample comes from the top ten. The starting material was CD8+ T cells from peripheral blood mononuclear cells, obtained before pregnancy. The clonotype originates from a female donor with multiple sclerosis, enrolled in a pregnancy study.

Here is the DNA: TGTGCCATAGGACAGGGGGCTATCATGAACACTGAAGCTTTCTTT. This yields the protein CAIGQGAIMNTEAFF. The rearrangement combines TRBV7-2 with TRBJ1-1, with 11 middle bases fitting TRBD1. The CDR3 goes from the cysteine to the phenylalanine over 15 residues. Just CDR3 DNA is preserved here, 45 bases in frame from base 1. For this chain, trimming is 10 bases at the V end and 0 bases at the J end, and the number of junction bases without a gene match is 7. The germline V gene gives CDR1 as SGHTA and CDR2 as FQGNSA. Joined to the reference TRBV7-2 and TRBJ1-1 proteins, this CDR3 gives the full variable domain: GAGVSQSPSNKVTEKGKDVELRCDPISGHTALYWYRQSLGQGLEFLIYFQGNSAPDKSGLPSDRFSAERTGGSVSTLTIQRTQQEDSAVYLCAIGQGAIMNTEAFFGQGTRLTVV.